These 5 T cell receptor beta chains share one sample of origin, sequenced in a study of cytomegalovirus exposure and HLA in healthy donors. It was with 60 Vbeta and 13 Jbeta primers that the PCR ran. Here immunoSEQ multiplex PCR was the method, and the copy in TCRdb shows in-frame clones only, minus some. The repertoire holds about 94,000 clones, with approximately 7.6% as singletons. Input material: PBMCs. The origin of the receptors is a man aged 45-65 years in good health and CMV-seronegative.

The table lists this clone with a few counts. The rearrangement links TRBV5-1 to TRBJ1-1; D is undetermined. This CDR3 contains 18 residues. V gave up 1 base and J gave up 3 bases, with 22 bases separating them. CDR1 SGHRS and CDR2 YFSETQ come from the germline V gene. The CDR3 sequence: CASSLFPDLIGFDTEAFF. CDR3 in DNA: TGCGCCAGCAGCTTGTTCCCGGATCTTATCGGGTTTGACACTGAAGCTTTCTTT.

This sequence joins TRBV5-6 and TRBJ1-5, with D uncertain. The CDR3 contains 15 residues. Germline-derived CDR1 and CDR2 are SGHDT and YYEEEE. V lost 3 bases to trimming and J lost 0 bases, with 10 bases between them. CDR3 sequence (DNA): TGTGCCAGCAGCTCGTTGGGCTATAGCAATCAGCCCCAGCATTTT. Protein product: CASSSLGYSNQPQHF. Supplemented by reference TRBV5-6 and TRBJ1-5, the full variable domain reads DAGVTQSPTHLIKTRGQQVTLRCSPKSGHDTVSWYQQALGQGPQFIFQYYEEEERQRGNFPDRFSGHQFPNYSSELNVNALLLGDSALYLCASSSLGYSNQPQHFGDGTRLSIL.

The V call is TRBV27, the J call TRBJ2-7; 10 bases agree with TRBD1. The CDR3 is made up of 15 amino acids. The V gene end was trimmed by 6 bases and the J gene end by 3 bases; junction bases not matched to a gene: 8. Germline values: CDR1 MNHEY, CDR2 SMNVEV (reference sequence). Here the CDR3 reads CASRNWTGGNYEQYF. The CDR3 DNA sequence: TGTGCCAGCAGAAATTGGACAGGGGGAAACTACGAGCAGTACTTC.

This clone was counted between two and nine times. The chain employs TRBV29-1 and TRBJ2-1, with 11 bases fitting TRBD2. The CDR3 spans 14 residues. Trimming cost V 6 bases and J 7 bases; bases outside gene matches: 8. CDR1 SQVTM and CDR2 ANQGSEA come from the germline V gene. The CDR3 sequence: CSVTSGRIWNEQFF. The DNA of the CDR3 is TGCAGCGTAACTAGCGGGAGAATATGGAATGAGCAGTTCTTC.

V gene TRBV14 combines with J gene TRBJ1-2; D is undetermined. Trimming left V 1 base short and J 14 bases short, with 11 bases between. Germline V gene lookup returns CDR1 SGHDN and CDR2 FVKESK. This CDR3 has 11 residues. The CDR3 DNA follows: TGTGCCAGCAGCCAAGCGCACGCGTTAACCTTC. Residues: CASSQAHALTF.